This T cell receptor beta chain stems from a study of regulatory T cells in long-lasting Graves disease. Study at large: By definition, persistent Graves' disease involved antithyroid drugs for over 5 years alongside positive TSH receptor antibodies.

This clonotype was seen ten or more times. The antigen is undetermined. Study-level findings and limits: No thyroid tissue was studied; the work used peripheral blood only. Persistent disease was associated with favored TRBV28 usage and with favored use of TRBJ1-2 and TRBJ2-5.

Noted time point: persistent/refractory GD, antithyroid drugs over 5 years with positive TRAb. Construction of the TCR library relied on RNA isolated from PBMCs. To make TCR beta libraries, researchers used iRepertoire HTBI primers and Arm-PCR of CDR3 regions. TCRdb used MiXCR to reprocess the multiplex PCR reads, holding one entry per CDR3 protein. The repertoire holds fewer than 400,000 distinct CDR3 sequences, about a fifth seen once, with about a fifth in the top ten. Germline values: CDR1 MDHEN, CDR2 SYDVKM. V lost 3 bases to trimming and J lost 4 bases, with 18 bases between them. This CDR3 contains 16 residues.

The source is a female donor with Graves disease. The rearrangement uses TRBV28 and TRBJ1-2; D possibly corresponds to TRBD1 (5 bases). The source was peripheral blood mononuclear cells (PBMCs), collected when the disease was refractory, from a patient treated with antithyroid drugs. For the CDR3, the DNA is TGTGCCAGCAGTTTCATGGGGTCCAGGGCCGGCTATGGCTACACCTTC. Protein: CASSFMGSRAGYGYTF.